These 18 T cell receptor beta chains were all obtained from the same sample, sequenced in a study of cytotoxic CD8 clonotypes in ibrutinib-treated CLL. Sequencing used immunoSEQ multiplex PCR; TCRdb keeps in-frame clones, though not all of them. Here the sample spans roughly 150,000 clones, roughly four fifths being singletons. The input for sequencing was PBMCs, taken after 12 months of ibrutinib treatment. These receptors originate from a human donor with chronic lymphocytic leukemia.

The chain joins TRBV7-2 to TRBJ1-2; D unclear. This CDR3 has 14 amino acids. The V gene's germline CDR1 is SGHTA and CDR2 FQGNSA. Trimming pared 5 bases from V and 7 bases from J, leaving 17 bases between. In DNA, the CDR3 is TGTGCCAGCAGCCAAGATGCAGGCCCGGGTGGCTACACCTTC. Residues: CASSQDAGPGGYTF.

This chain uses TRBV7-9 with TRBJ1-1; D is possibly TRBD1 (5 bases). The CDR3 sequence is 15 residues long. The germline V gene encodes CDR1 SEHNR and CDR2 FQNEAQ (reference sequence). Between the trimmed V and J ends, which lost 3 bases and 0 bases, there was a span of 11 bases. The CDR3 nucleotides read TGTGCCAGCAGCTTCGACAGAAAGATGAACACTGAAGCTTTCTTT. Amino acid sequence: CASSFDRKMNTEAFF. The full variable domain, rest sourced from reference TRBV7-9 and TRBJ1-1, is DTGVSQNPRHKITKRGQNVTFRCDPISEHNRLYWYRQTLGQGPEFLTYFQNEAQLEKSRLLSDRFSAERPKGSFSTLEIQRTEQGDSAMYLCASSFDRKMNTEAFFGQGTRLTVV.

This clone was counted once. This sequence joins TRBV29-1 and TRBJ2-5, with 9 bases aligning to TRBD2. V was clipped by 4 bases and J by 3 bases; unmatched bases: 0. The CDR3 runs to 12 residues. In germline, CDR1 is SQVTM, CDR2 ANQGSEA. This chain's CDR3 is CSVVAGEETQYF. As DNA, the CDR3 is TGCAGCGTTGTAGCGGGAGAAGAGACCCAGTACTTC.

The genes are TRBV11-1 and TRBJ2-7, with no clear D. CDR1 and CDR2 (germline): SGHAT, FQDESV (reference sequence). Trimming cost V 2 bases and J 6 bases, with 8 bases left between them. The CDR3 has 12 amino acids. CDR3 region: CASSLLGREQYF. CDR3 nucleotide sequence: TGTGCCAGCAGCTTACTTGGCCGCGAGCAGTACTTC.

The chain combines TRBV9 with TRBJ2-2; D may match TRBD1 or TRBD2 (5 bases each). Trimming left V 6 bases short and J 2 bases short, with 20 bases between. Germline values: CDR1 SGDLS, CDR2 YYNGEE. There are 17 residues in the CDR3. CDR3: CASTPGRVTGNTGELFF. The CDR3 DNA sequence: TGTGCCAGCACCCCGGGGAGAGTAACAGGAAACACCGGGGAGCTGTTTTTT.

This clone was seen a single time. The chain is built from TRBV5-5 and TRBJ2-5, with 8 bases lining up with TRBD1. Trimming at V came to 0 bases and at J to 5 bases, leaving 9 bases not matched to a gene. The CDR3 contains 16 residues. Germline CDR1 reads SGHKS; CDR2 reads YYEKEE (reference sequence). The CDR3: CASSLGGPTGVETQYF. The DNA of the CDR3 is TGTGCCAGCAGCTTGGGGGGGCCGACAGGGGTGGAGACCCAGTACTTC.

In this sample, this clone turned up once. The chain uses TRBV28 and TRBJ2-5; possibly TRBD1 for D (5 bases). The CDR3 sequence is 15 residues long. CDR1 is MDHEN, CDR2 SYDVKM, per germline. Trimming took 10 bases from V and 2 from J, leaving 20 bases between them. Here the CDR3 reads CATARGQGLQETQYF. DNA for the CDR3: TGTGCCACCGCTCGCGGACAAGGGCTGCAAGAGACCCAGTACTTC.

The chain employs TRBV6-5 and TRBJ1-1; no clear D gene. V dropped 0 bases and J dropped 2 bases, with 7 bases sitting between them. The CDR3 runs to 14 residues. CDR1 MNHEY and CDR2 SVGAGI come from the germline V gene. Written as DNA, the CDR3 is TGTGCCAGCAGTTACTCGAGACCCAACACTGAAGCTTTCTTT. Its protein is CASSYSRPNTEAFF.

The rearrangement uses TRBV11-2 and TRBJ1-1; D gene ambiguous. There are 18 residues in the CDR3. Per the germline V gene, CDR1 is SGHAT and CDR2 is FQNNGV. V was trimmed by 4 bases and J by 7 bases, leaving 28 bases between them. The CDR3 spells CASSSKVAGRPEVGEAFF. The CDR3 DNA reads TGTGCCAGCAGCTCTAAAGTTGCCGGCAGGCCTGAAGTGGGTGAAGCTTTCTTT. Based on the CDR3 plus reference TRBV11-2 and TRBJ1-1, the full variable domain is EAGVAQSPRYKIIEKRQSVAFWCNPISGHATLYWYQQILGQGPKLLIQFQNNGVVDDSQLPKDRFSAERLKGVDSTLKIQPAKLEDSAVYLCASSSKVAGRPEVGEAFFGQGTRLTVV.

This clone was picked up a small number of times. V is TRBV4-2 and J is TRBJ2-1; the match to TRBD2 covers 10 bases. V lost 4 bases to trimming and J lost 4 bases; unmatched junction nucleotides: 7. The V gene's germline CDR1 is LGHNA and CDR2 YNFKEQ. CDR3 size: 16 residues. The CDR3 DNA reads as TGTGCCAGCAGCCCTGGGGAGCGGGGGGGTTACAATGAGCAGTTCTTC. Translating gives CASSPGERGGYNEQFF.

This rearrangement joins TRBV7-2 to TRBJ2-7; 10 nucleotides match TRBD2. V trimming: 5 bases; J trimming: 3 bases; junction bases outside the gene matches: 10. This CDR3 has 16 amino acids. Germline CDR1 reads SGHTA; CDR2 reads FQGNSA. CDR3 coding DNA: TGTGCCAGCAGCCCAGGACTAGCGGTCAACGTCTACGAGCAGTACTTC. Residues: CASSPGLAVNVYEQYF.

The rearrangement joins TRBV9 to TRBJ2-1, with D perhaps TRBD1 (6 bases). Germline CDR1 reads SGDLS; CDR2 reads YYNGEE. The CDR3 sequence is 16 residues long. Between the trimmed V and J ends, which lost 4 bases and 4 bases, there was a span of 18 bases. CDR3 bases: TGTGCCAGCAGCCTTCATGTGGGGACACCTTACAATGAGCAGTTCTTC. Translating it yields CASSLHVGTPYNEQFF.

This clone was counted a few times. This sequence joins TRBV30 and TRBJ2-7, with TRBD1 matching over 8 bases. Germline CDR1 GTSNPN, CDR2 SVGIG (reference sequence). V lost 2 bases, J lost 12 bases, and 6 bases stayed unmatched. The CDR3 is 11 residues long. The DNA of the CDR3 is TGTGCCTGGAGTCCGGACAGGGTACCGTACTTC. Translating gives CAWSPDRVPYF. The full variable domain, in which reference TRBV30 and TRBJ2-7 provide the parts outside the CDR3, is SQTIHQWPATLVQPVGSPLSLECTVEGTSNPNLYWYRQAAGRGLQLLFYSVGIGQISSEVPQNLSASRPQDRQFILSSKKLLLSDSGFYLCAWSPDRVPYFGPGTRLTVT.

The V gene is TRBV23-1, the J gene TRBJ1-2; D not resolved. TRBV23-1 has ORF status, its function being uncertain. The V and J ends lost 6 bases and 2 bases respectively, with 16 bases between them. There are 15 residues in the CDR3. This CDR3 is CASRHRPDSNYGYTF. CDR3 DNA: TGCGCCAGCAGACATAGACCGGACTCAAACTATGGCTACACCTTC.

This clone was observed a single time. The CDR3 sequence: CATSRDIRTVVGYEQYF. In DNA, the CDR3 is TGTGCCACCAGCAGAGATATCAGGACCGTGGTGGGTTACGAGCAGTACTTC. V and J are TRBV15 and TRBJ2-7; D is undetermined. Germline loops: CDR1 LNHNV, CDR2 YYDKDF (reference sequence). Between the trimmed V and J ends, which lost 0 bases and 4 bases, there was a span of 19 bases. The CDR3 is made up of 17 amino acids.

Note on this clone: The same CDR3 also results from other DNA sequences found in this sample. This chain joins TRBV5-1 and TRBJ2-2, with D unresolved. Germline V gene lookup returns CDR1 SGHRS and CDR2 YFSETQ. Trimming took off 0 bases at V and 4 bases at J, with 7 bases between the two ends. The CDR3 totals 14 residues. Here the CDR3 reads CASSLGKGTGELFF. In nucleotides, the CDR3 is TGCGCCAGCAGCTTGGGCAAGGGCACCGGGGAGCTGTTTTTT.

The rearrangement uses TRBV7-2 and TRBJ2-7; 8 nucleotides line up with TRBD2. The trim removed 1 base at V and 3 bases at J, leaving 8 bases unmatched. CDR3 length equals 16 residues. Per the germline V gene, CDR1 is SGHTA and CDR2 is FQGNSA. CDR3 sequence (DNA): TGTGCCAGCAGCTTAGAGTCGGGGACTAGGGGCTACGAGCAGTACTTC. It yields the protein CASSLESGTRGYEQYF.

This chain links TRBV9 with TRBJ1-5, with TRBD1 identical over 8 bases. Germline CDR1 is SGDLS and CDR2 is YYNGEE. With 3 bases clipped from V and 4 bases from J, the junction kept 6 bases outside the gene matches. The CDR3 totals 15 residues. The CDR3 here is CASSETGANNQPQHF. The CDR3 nucleotides are TGTGCCAGCAGCGAGACAGGGGCCAATAATCAGCCCCAGCATTTT.